This T cell receptor (beta chain) is from a study of CD8+ T cells in alopecia areata. Following extraction, RNA underwent reverse transcription to cDNA, which served as the sequencing template. The repertoire was sequenced with immunoSEQ multiplex PCR; TCRdb's copy has only in-frame clones and lacks some. This sample has some 120,000 clones, with about 46% found just once. Findings and caveats of the study: Patients shared TCRs less clearly than mice did, possibly owing to HLA.

With 4 bases removed from V and 0 bases from J, the gap between germline ends came to 7 bases. CDR3 length: 12 residues. Germline V CDR1 and CDR2: SQVTM, ANQGSEA. This clone was detected only a few times. Its matching antigen is unknown. The sequence was collected from a human donor with alopecia areata. The chain joins TRBV29-1 to TRBJ2-7; maybe TRBD1 (6 bases). Specimen: NKG2D-low CD8+ T cells sorted from blood. The CDR3 sequence is CSVVRGSYEQYF. The DNA of the CDR3 is TGCAGCGTTGTCAGGGGCTCCTACGAGCAGTACTTC.